The 11 T cell receptor beta chains given below trace back to one sample, sequenced in a study of cytomegalovirus exposure and HLA in healthy donors. The PCR had 60 Vbeta and 13 Jbeta primers. The assay was immunoSEQ multiplex PCR, and TCRdb's table has in-frame clones only and misses some. This table has about 170,000 clones, approximately 59% appearing once. Material: PBMCs. The receptors shown here come from a man aged 35-49 years in good health and CMV-seronegative.

This sequence joins TRBV2 and TRBJ2-2; D is unclear. Germline V gene data show CDR1 as SNHLY and CDR2 as FYNNEI. V lost 6 bases, J lost 1 base, and 15 bases lay in between. This CDR3 is 16 amino acids long. CDR3 residues: CASSARAPMNTGELFF. The CDR3 nucleotides read TGTGCCAGCAGCGCTAGAGCCCCTATGAACACCGGGGAGCTGTTTTTT.

The chain joins TRBV7-2 to TRBJ1-1, with D unclear. Looked up from germline, CDR1 is SGHTA and CDR2 is FQGNSA. The CDR3 consists of 14 residues. Between the trimmed V and J ends, which lost 5 bases and 3 bases, there was a span of 13 bases. The CDR3 spells CASSPWTGDTEAFF. CDR3 nucleotides: TGTGCCAGCAGCCCTTGGACTGGGGACACTGAAGCTTTCTTT.

On this clone itself: The junction differs from germline at one of its ends, possibly a read error. J is TRBJ2-5 and V is TRBV7-9; TRBD1 matches 8 bases. This CDR3 spans 16 amino acids. In germline, CDR1 is SEHNR, CDR2 FQNEAQ (reference sequence). This CDR3 reads CSSSLGGQGGAETQYF. The CDR3 DNA reads TGTTCCAGCAGCTTAGGAGGACAGGGTGGAGCGGAGACCCAGTACTTC.

J is TRBJ1-1 and V is TRBV29-1; D is perhaps TRBD1 (5 bases). V lost 3 bases and J lost 7, with 6 bases in between. This CDR3 is 10 amino acids long. Germline V gene data show CDR1 as SQVTM and CDR2 as ANQGSEA. CDR3 region: CSVETDEAFF. In DNA form, the CDR3 reads TGCAGCGTTGAGACAGATGAAGCTTTCTTT.

J is TRBJ2-1 and V is TRBV9; no definite D call. This CDR3 region has 15 residues. Trimming left V 1 base short and J 5 bases short, with 13 bases between. Germline-derived CDR1 and CDR2 are SGDLS and YYNGEE. The CDR3 DNA is TGTGCCAGCAGCGTATTCCGGTCTCAGGACAATGAGCAGTTCTTC. It encodes CASSVFRSQDNEQFF.

The genes are TRBV6-5 and TRBJ2-7; possible D gene TRBD2, 6 bases. V was pared by 7 bases and J by 5 bases, with 15 bases between. Germline-derived CDR1 and CDR2 are MNHEY and SVGAGI. This CDR3 comprises 13 residues. DNA for the CDR3: TGTGCCAGCACCTTGCCCGGGGGAAACGAGCAGTACTTC. It is translated as CASTLPGGNEQYF.

The V call is TRBV7-8, the J call TRBJ2-1; TRBD2 aligns across 15 bases. Germline CDR1 and CDR2: SGHVS and FQNEAQ. The CDR3 totals 19 residues. V shed 1 base, J shed 0 bases, and the junction held 4 bases outside the gene matches. As DNA, the CDR3 is TGTGCCAGCAGCTTAGGGGGACTAGCGGGAGGCCTCTCCTACAATGAGCAGTTCTTC. It yields the protein CASSLGGLAGGLSYNEQFF. The full variable domain, completed using reference TRBV7-8 and TRBJ2-1, is GAGVSQSPRYKVAKRGQDVALRCDPISGHVSLFWYQQALGQGPEFLTYFQNEAQLDKSGLPSDRFFAERPEGSVSTLKIQRTQQEDSAVYLCASSLGGLAGGLSYNEQFFGPGTRLTVL.

The chain combines TRBV9 with TRBJ2-2; 8 bases are a match to TRBD2. Germline V lookup: CDR1 SGDLS, CDR2 YYNGEE. The ends lost 3 bases at V and 7 bases at J; junction bases unmatched: 5. The CDR3 is 14 residues long. Written as DNA, the CDR3 is TGTGCCAGCAGCGGAACTAGCGGCGGCGGGGAGCTGTTTTTT. Amino acid sequence: CASSGTSGGGELFF. The variable domain in full, completed from reference TRBV9 and TRBJ2-2, reads DSGVTQTPKHLITATGQRVTLRCSPRSGDLSVYWYQQSLDQGLQFLIQYYNGEERAKGNILERFSAQQFPDLHSELNLSSLELGDSALYFCASSGTSGGGELFFGEGSRLTVL.

Regarding this clone: Other DNA sequences within the sample encode an identical CDR3. The rearrangement links TRBV2 to TRBJ1-2, with D unclear. The V end was cut by 3 bases, the J end by 8 bases, with 13 bases between. Germline assignment: CDR1 SNHLY and CDR2 FYNNEI. The CDR3 runs 13 residues. For the CDR3, the DNA is TGTGCCAGCAGTGAGGCCTTACCCTGGGGCTACACCTTC. Its protein is CASSEALPWGYTF.

This clone was counted between two and nine times. Compared with germline, one end of the junction differs, possibly owing to a read error. The J gene is TRBJ2-3, the V gene TRBV29-1; 10 nucleotides align to TRBD2. Germline-derived CDR1 and CDR2 are SQVTM and ANQGSEA. The CDR3 is made up of 14 amino acids. CDR3: CSVEGTSGTDTQYF. The CDR3 DNA follows: TGCAGCGTCGAAGGGACTAGCGGCACAGATACGCAGTATTTT.

V and J are TRBV10-1 and TRBJ1-1, with D tentatively TRBD1 (6 bases). Germline V CDR1 and CDR2: WNHNN, SYGVQD (reference sequence). Between the trimmed V and J ends, which lost 4 bases and 5 bases, there was a span of 14 bases. The CDR3 covers 14 residues. The CDR3 DNA is TGCGCCAGCAGTGCCACAGGGACGGTGACTGAAGCTTTCTTT. Protein sequence: CASSATGTVTEAFF.